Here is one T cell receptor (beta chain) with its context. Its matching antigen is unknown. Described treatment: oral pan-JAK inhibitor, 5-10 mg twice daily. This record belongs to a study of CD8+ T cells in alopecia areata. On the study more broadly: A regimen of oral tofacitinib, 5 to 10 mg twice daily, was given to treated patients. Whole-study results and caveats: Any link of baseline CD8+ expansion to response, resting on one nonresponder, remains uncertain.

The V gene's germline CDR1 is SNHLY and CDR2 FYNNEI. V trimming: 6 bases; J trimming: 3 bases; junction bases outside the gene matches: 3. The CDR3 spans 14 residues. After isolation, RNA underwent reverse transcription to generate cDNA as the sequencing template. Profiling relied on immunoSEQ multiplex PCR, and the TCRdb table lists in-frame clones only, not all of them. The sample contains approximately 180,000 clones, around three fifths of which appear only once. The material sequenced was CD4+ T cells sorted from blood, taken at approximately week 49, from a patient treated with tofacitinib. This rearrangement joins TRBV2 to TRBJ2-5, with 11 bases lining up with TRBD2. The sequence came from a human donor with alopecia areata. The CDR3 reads CASSLAGGKETQYF. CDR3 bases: TGTGCCAGCAGCCTAGCGGGGGGAAAAGAGACCCAGTACTTC. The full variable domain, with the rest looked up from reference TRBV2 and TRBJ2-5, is EPEVTQTPSHQVTQMGQEVILRCVPISNHLYFYWYRQILGQKVEFLVSFYNNEISEKSEIFDDQFSVERPDGSNFTLKIRSTKLEDSAMYFCASSLAGGKETQYFGPGTRLLVL.